The clone carrying this T cell receptor beta chain showed up just a few times. The germline V and J ends were trimmed by 3 bases and 8 bases, with 8 bases remaining between them. Germline V gives CDR1 MGHDK, CDR2 SYGVNS. The CDR3 loop spans 12 amino acids. The sample's treatment: oral pan-JAK inhibitor, 5-10 mg twice daily. Peripheral blood and lesional scalp punch biopsies came from alopecia areata patients. This sample stems from a study of CD8+ T cells in alopecia areata. As for the study in general: Twice a day, 5 to 10 mg of oral tofacitinib was administered to treated patients.

Extraction and reverse transcription of RNA yielded cDNA as the sequencing template. The table came from immunoSEQ multiplex PCR; TCRdb's copy has only in-frame clones and leaves some out. The data hold about 210,000 clones, with 64% observed a single time. This material consisted of CD4+ T cells sorted from blood, taken at week 4, from a patient treated with tofacitinib. The V and J genes are TRBV25-1 and TRBJ2-4, with D unresolved. This TCR was recovered from a human donor with alopecia areata. The CDR3 spells CASSDAAYIQYF. CDR3 bases: TGTGCCAGCAGTGACGCAGCGTACATTCAGTACTTC.